This T cell receptor beta chain was documented in a study of T cell responses to AZD1222 COVID-19 vaccine. General study points: An increase in Spike-specific TCR breadth and depth was observed after two AZD1222 doses. The number of AZD1222 recipients seropositive at baseline was only five to seven.

Germline CDR1 is MNHEY and CDR2 is SVGAGI. V shed 0 bases and J shed 4 bases, with 12 bases lying between them. There are 15 residues in the CDR3. The protocol was immunoSEQ multiplex PCR, while the TCRdb copy is restricted to in-frame clones and leaves out a portion. Of 120,000 or so clones listed, around 92% are singletons. Researchers grouped second doses given at about 4 or about 12 weeks into one pool. As to this clone: Its antigen is unidentified.

This clonotype was sampled from an adult who received the AZD1222 COVID-19 vaccine. The chain is built from TRBV6-5 and TRBJ1-1, with D unresolved. This material consisted of peripheral blood, taken 28 days after the second AZD1222 dose. DNA for the CDR3: TGTGCCAGCAGTTACTCGTCGGCCTGGGGCACTGAAGCTTTCTTT. Amino acids: CASSYSSAWGTEAFF.